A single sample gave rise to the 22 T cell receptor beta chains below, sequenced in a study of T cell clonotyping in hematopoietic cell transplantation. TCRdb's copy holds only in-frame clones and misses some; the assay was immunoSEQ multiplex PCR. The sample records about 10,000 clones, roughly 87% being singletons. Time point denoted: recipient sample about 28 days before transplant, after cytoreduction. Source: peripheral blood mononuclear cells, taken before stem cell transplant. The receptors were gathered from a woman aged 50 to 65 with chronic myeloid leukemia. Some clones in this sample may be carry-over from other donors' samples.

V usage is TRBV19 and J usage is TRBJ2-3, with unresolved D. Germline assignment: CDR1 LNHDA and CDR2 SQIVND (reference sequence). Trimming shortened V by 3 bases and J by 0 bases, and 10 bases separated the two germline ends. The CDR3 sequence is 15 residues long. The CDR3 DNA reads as TGTGCCAGTAGTATTTTAGCAGCTAGCACAGATACGCAGTATTTT. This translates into CASSILAASTDTQYF.

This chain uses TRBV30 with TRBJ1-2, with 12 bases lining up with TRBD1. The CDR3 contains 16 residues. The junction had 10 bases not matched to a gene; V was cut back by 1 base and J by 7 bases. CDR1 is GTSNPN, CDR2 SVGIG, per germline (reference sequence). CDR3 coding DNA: TGTGCCTGGAGTGCTTCCGGGACAGGGGGCCGTGGTGGCTACACCTTC. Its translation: CAWSASGTGGRGGYTF. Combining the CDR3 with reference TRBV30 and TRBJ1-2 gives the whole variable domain SQTIHQWPATLVQPVGSPLSLECTVEGTSNPNLYWYRQAAGRGLQLLFYSVGIGQISSEVPQNLSASRPQDRQFILSSKKLLLSDSGFYLCAWSASGTGGRGGYTFGSGTRLTVV.

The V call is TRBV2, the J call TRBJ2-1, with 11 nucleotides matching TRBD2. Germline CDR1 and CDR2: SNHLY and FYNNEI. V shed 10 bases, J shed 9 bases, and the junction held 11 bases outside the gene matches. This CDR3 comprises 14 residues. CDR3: CATGEPLAGVEQFF. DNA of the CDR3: TGTGCCACCGGGGAGCCACTAGCGGGAGTTGAGCAGTTCTTC.

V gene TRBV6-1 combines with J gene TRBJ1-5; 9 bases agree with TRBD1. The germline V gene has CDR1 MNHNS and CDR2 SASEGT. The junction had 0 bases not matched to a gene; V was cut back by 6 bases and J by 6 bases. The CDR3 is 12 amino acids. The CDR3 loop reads CASRGQGQPQHF. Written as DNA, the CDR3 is TGTGCCAGCAGGGGACAGGGTCAGCCCCAGCATTTT.

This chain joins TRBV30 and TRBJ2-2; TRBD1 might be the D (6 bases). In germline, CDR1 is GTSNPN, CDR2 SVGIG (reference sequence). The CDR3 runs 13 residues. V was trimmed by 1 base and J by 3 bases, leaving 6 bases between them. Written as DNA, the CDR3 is TGTGCCTGGAGTGACAGGGACACCGGGGAGCTGTTTTTT. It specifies CAWSDRDTGELFF.

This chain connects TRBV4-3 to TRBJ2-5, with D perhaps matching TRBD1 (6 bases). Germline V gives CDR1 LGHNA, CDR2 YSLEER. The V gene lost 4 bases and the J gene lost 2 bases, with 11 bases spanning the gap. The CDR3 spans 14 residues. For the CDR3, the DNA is TGCGCCAGCAGCCTCTGGACAGTACAAGAGACCCAGTACTTC. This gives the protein CASSLWTVQETQYF.

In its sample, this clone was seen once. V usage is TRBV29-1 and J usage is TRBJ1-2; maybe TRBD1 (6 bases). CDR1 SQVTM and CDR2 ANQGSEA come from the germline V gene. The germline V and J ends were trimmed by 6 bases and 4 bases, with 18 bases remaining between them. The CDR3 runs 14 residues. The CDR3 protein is CSVAGGQGGYGYTF. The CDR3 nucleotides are TGCAGCGTCGCCGGGGGGCAGGGAGGCTATGGCTACACCTTC.

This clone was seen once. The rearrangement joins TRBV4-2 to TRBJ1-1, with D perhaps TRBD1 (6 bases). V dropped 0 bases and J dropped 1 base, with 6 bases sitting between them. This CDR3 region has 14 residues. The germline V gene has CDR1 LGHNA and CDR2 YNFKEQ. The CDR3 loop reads CASSQDRGNTEAFF. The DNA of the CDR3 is TGTGCCAGCAGCCAAGACAGGGGGAACACTGAAGCTTTCTTT.

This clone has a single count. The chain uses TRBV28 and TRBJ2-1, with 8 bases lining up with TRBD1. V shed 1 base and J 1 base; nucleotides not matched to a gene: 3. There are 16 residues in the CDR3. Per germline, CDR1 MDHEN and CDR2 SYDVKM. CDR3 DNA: TGTGCCAGCAGTTTATTTCAGGGGGCGTCCTACAATGAGCAGTTCTTC. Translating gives CASSLFQGASYNEQFF.

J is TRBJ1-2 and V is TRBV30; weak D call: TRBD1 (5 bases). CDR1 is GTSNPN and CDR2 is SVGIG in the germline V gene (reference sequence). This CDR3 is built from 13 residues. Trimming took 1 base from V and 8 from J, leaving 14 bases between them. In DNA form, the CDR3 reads TGTGCCTGGAGTGAGCACAGGTCAGTGGGCTACACCTTC. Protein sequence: CAWSEHRSVGYTF.

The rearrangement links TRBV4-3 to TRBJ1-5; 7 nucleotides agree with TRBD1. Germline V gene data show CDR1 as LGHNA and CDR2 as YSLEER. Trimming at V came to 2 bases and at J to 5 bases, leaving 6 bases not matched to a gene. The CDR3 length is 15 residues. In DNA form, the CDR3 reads TGCGCCAGCAGCCAATCGACAGGGTTGGATCAGCCCCAGCATTTT. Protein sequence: CASSQSTGLDQPQHF.

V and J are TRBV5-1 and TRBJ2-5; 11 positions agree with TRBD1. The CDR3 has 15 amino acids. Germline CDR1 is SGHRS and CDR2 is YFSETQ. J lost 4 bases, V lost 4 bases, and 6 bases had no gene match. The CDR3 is CASSGGQGAPETQYF. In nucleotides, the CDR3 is TGCGCCAGCAGCGGCGGACAGGGGGCTCCAGAGACCCAGTACTTC.

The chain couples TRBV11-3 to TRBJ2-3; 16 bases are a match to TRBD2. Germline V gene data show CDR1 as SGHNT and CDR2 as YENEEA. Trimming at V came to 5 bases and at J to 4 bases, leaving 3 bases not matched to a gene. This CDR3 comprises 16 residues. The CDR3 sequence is CASSLGLAGGSDTQYF. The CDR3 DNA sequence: TGTGCCAGCAGCCTGGGACTAGCGGGAGGGTCAGATACGCAGTATTTT.

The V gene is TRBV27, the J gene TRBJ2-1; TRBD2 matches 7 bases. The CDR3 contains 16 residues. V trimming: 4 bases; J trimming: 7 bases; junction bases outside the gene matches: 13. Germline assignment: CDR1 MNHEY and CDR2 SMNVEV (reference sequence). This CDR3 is CASSYEGGSWINEQFF. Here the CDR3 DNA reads TGTGCCAGCAGTTACGAAGGCGGGAGTTGGATAAATGAGCAGTTCTTC.

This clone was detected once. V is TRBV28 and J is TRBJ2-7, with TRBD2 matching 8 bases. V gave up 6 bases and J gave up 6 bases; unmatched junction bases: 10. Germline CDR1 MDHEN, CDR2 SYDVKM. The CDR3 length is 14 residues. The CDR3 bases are TGTGCCAGCAGATACGGGACTAGTAATGCCGAGCAGTACTTC. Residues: CASRYGTSNAEQYF.

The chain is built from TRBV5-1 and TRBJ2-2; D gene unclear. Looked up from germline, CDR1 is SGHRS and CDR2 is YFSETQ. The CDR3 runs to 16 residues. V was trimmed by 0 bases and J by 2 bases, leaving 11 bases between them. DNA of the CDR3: TGCGCCAGCAGCTTGGCCTTAACAACTAACACCGGGGAGCTGTTTTTT. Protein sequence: CASSLALTTNTGELFF.

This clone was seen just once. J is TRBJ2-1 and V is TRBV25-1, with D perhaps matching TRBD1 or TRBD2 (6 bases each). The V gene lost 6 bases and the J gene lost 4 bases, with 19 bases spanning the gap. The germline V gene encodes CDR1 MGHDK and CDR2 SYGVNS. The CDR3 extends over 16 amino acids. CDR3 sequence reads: CASRGGRTGTYNEQFF. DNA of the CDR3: TGTGCCAGCAGGGGGGGCCGGACGGGGACATACAATGAGCAGTTCTTC.

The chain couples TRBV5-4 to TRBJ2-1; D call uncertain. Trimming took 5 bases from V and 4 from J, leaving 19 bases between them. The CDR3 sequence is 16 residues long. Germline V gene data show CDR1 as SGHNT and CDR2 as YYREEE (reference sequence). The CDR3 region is CASSTVFGGRYNEQFF. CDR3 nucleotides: TGTGCCAGCAGTACGGTCTTCGGCGGAAGGTACAATGAGCAGTTCTTC.

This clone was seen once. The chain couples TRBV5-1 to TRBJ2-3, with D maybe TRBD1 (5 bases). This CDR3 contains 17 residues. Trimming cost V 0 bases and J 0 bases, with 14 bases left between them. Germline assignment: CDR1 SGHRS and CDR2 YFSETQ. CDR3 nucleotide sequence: TGCGCCAGCAGCTTGGGGTTTGGGGCCTCTAGCACAGATACGCAGTATTTT. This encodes CASSLGFGASSTDTQYF.

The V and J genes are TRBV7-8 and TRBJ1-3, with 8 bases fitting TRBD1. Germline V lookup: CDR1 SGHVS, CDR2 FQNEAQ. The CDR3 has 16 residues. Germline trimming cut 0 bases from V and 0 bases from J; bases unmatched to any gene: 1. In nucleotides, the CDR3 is TGTGCCAGCAGCTTAGCGGGACAGGACTCTGGAAACACCATATATTTT. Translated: CASSLAGQDSGNTIYF.

CDR3 residues: CASSFDSNQPQHF. For the CDR3, the DNA is TGTGCCAGCAGTTTCGACTCCAATCAGCCCCAGCATTTT. V gene TRBV6-5 combines with J gene TRBJ1-5; D not resolved. Germline loops: CDR1 MNHEY, CDR2 SVGAGI. Trimming shortened V by 4 bases and J by 3 bases, and 7 bases separated the two germline ends. The CDR3 is made up of 13 amino acids.

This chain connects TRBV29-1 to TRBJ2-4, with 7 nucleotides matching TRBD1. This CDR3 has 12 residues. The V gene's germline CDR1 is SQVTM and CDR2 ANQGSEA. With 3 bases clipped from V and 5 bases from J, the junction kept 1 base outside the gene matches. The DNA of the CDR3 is TGCAGCGTTGATAGGGGGCAAAACATTCAGTACTTC. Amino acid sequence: CSVDRGQNIQYF.